This T cell receptor beta chain was retrieved from a study of PD-L1 blockade in urothelial cancer. Only in-frame clones appear in the TCRdb table, and some are missing; sequencing was by immunoSEQ multiplex PCR. This sample carries more than 30,000 clones, around four fifths of them seen once, and the ten largest clones take about 16%. The CDR3 spans 14 residues. Losses at the gene ends were 7 bases for V and 2 bases for J; bases not matched to a gene: 6. CDR1 is SGHDT, CDR2 YYEEEE, per germline. This clone was observed a few times. The sample was PBMCs, taken around atezolizumab (anti-PD-L1) treatment. This TCR was sampled from a man aged 55 to 69 with urothelial cancer. This chain connects TRBV5-6 to TRBJ2-1; 7 bases are a match to TRBD1. The DNA for the CDR3 is TGTGCCAGCCTCCCGGGGACAGCCTACAATGAGCAGTTCTTC. Amino acid sequence: CASLPGTAYNEQFF.